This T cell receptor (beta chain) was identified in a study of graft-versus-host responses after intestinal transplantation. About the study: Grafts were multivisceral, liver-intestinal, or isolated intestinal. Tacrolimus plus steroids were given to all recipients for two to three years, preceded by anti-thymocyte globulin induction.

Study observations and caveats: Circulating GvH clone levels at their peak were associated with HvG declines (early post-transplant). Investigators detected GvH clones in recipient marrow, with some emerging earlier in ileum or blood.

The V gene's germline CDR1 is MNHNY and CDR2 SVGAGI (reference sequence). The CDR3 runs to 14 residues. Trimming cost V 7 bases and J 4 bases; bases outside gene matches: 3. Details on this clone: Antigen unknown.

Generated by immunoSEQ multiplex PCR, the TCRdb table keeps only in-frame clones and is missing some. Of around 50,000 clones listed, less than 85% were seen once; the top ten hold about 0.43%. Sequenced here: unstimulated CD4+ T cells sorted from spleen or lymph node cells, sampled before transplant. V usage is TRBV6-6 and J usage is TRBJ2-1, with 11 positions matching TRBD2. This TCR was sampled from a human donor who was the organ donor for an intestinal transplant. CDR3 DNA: TGTGCCAGCATGGGACTAGCGGAATACAATGAGCAGTTCTTC. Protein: CASMGLAEYNEQFF.